The clone carrying this T cell receptor (beta chain) appeared many times. cDNA synthesis used a TRAV/TRBV-specific primer set for both chains. TCRs were amplified for roughly 20 PCR cycles with a constant-region primer and V-primer adapter. In TCRdb, the reads were re-called with MiXCR into one record per CDR3 protein. The table has tens of thousands of distinct CDR3 sequences, about 25% seen once. This sample is part of a study of low-dose radiotherapy and immunotherapy resistance in tumors. Time point here: after trial treatment. Treatment meaning: LDRT plus nivolumab, ipilimumab, low-dose cyclophosphamide and aspirin (RACIN trial). The sequence derives from a male donor with prostate cancer. The material sequenced was PBMCs, taken after low-dose radiotherapy plus immunotherapy.

This CDR3 reads CSVRTSGYEQYF. In DNA form, the CDR3 reads TGCAGCGTGCGGACTAGCGGTTACGAGCAGTACTTC. The chain combines TRBV29-1 with TRBJ2-7, with 10 nucleotides matching TRBD2. This CDR3 is 12 amino acids long. The J segment lost 4 bases and the V segment lost 6 bases, leaving 3 bases of the junction unmatched. Germline V gene data show CDR1 as SQVTM and CDR2 as ANQGSEA.